Listed below are T cell receptor beta chains from one sample, sequenced in a study of blood T cells in healthy people across ages. TCRdb itself ran the 5' RACE reads through MiXCR, one entry per CDR3 protein. The sample lists around 900,000 distinct CDR3 sequences, around 26% seen once, with about 18% in the top ten. Sequencing was carried out using blood. The source is a woman aged 80 or older in good health. The conserved cysteine and the conserved F or W are not part of the CDR3 here. The D gene is left open where the match is weak.

d_call	v_call	cdr3_length	j_call	cdr3_aa
NA	TRBV14	13	TRBJ1-1	ASSPYSPGNTEAF
NA	TRBV20-1	13	TRBJ1-5	GARGSAGGSQPQH
NA	TRBV12-3/TRBV12-4	13	TRBJ1-5	ASSLGGWVDQPQH
NA	TRBV7-2	11	TRBJ1-4	ASSPGYFEKLF
NA	TRBV18	11	TRBJ2-3	ASSPYGTDTQY
NA	TRBV20-1	9	TRBJ2-1	SATKKKEQF
TRBD1	TRBV19	14	TRBJ1-2	ASTVRETTGAAGYT
NA	TRBV27	12	TRBJ1-4	ASRKAVTNEKLF
NA	TRBV20-1	9	TRBJ1-4	SAGGSEKLF
NA	TRBV20-1	13	NA	SARSHRSSYNEQY
NA	TRBV15	14	TRBJ1-2	ATSTQGAQSPYGYT
NA	TRBV7-9	12	TRBJ1-3	ASSSRVSGNTTY
TRBD1	TRBV29-1	11	TRBJ2-3	SGRPGGTGTQY
NA	TRBV3-1	10	TRBJ2-1	VSSQLYNEQF
NA	TRBV10-3	14	TRBJ2-5	AISDQTGRKVETQY
NA	TRBV24-1	16	TRBJ2-1	ATSDSTESKGLRNEQF
NA	TRBV12-3/TRBV12-4	12	TRBJ2-5	ASRIGQAQETQY
NA	TRBV12-3/TRBV12-4	11	TRBJ2-7	ASSLHGGYEQY
NA	TRBV7-9	12	TRBJ2-1	ASSPALSVNEQF
NA	TRBV9	12	TRBJ2-2	ASSVGGGSGELF
NA	TRBV29-1	11	TRBJ2-1	SVRPGWANEQF
NA	TRBV24-1	14	TRBJ2-1	ATSDLAGSSYNEQF
TRBD1	TRBV7-8	13	NA	ASSPTGAGGETQY
NA	TRBV4-3	13	TRBJ1-2	ASSQVGQGLQGYT